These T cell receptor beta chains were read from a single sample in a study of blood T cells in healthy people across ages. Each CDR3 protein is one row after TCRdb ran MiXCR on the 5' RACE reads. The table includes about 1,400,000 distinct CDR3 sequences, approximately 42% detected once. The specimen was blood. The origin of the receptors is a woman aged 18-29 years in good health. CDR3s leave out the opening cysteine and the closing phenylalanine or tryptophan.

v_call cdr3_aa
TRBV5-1 ASSLSGTANRRDEQY
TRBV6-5 ASSWTGPAYEQY
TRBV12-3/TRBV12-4 ASSLFGASSYNSPLH
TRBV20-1 SATGTPTGELF
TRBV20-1 SATWSRGDTQY
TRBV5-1 ASSLVGGGTLSGANVLT
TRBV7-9 ASSLGGIQFHYGYT
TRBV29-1 SVRLAGANEQY
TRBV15 ATSRDRLAGEYEQY
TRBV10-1 ASSLAGDGDTQY
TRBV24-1 ATSDLPMTGSPYSNQPQH
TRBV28 ASSLSTGGNTEAF
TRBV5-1 ASSLGGWNQETQY
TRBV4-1 ASSQDSQGAWYGYT
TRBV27 ASRLGQGFGNQPQH
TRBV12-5 ASGFGRWRGYEQY
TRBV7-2 ASSAASGGLYEQY
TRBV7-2 ASSFPGWYQETQY
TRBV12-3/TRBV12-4 ASSLGTGYVSKAYEQY
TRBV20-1 SAGGTGAALYEQY
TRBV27 ASSVRYNSPLH
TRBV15 ATSRETSGVGETQY
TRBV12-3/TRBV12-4 ASSASGGPNEKLF
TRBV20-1 SAYGTVNTEAF
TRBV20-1 SATANRGTGELF
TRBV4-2 ASSQDLVQDLRANVLT
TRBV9 ASSVDSGQGNEKLF
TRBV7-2 ASSFFLGSSSYEQY
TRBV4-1 ASSPTVAEERETQY
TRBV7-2 ASSPPSNSNQPQH
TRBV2 ASSPRGGSTPDTQY
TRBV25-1 ASSDRPGGEKLF
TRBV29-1 SVVTAFSYEQY
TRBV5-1 ASSLVGYSNEKLF
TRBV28 ASRGDRASDTQY
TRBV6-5 ASSWGLAGPGETQY
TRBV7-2 ASSLGGRGPPDTQY
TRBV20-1 SALRRGGGTDTQY
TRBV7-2 ASSLGPGWNTEAF
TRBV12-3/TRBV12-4 ASSIGLAGGAREQF
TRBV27 ASSSTDRNYGYT
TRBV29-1 SVEGQDTQY
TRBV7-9 ASSPEGGLANEKLF
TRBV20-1 SATRGGSRSTEAF
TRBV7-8 ASSLRTIGEETQY
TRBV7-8 ASSLGVSTYGYA
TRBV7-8 ASSAHPGGNQPQH
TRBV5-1 ASSSRGADKNEQF
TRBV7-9 ASSPERDGNNEQF